This T cell receptor beta chain was captured in a study of cytomegalovirus exposure and HLA in healthy donors (dated by TCRdb to 2017 to 2019). In terms of the full investigation: According to an earlier analysis of several hundred of the donors, 200 million or so T cells yielded roughly 100 million unique TCR beta sequences and 250 to 350 Gb of sequence data. Because of strong linkage in the cohort, roughly five DR-DQ haplotypes were treated as single units for association and clustering. The study aimed to test whether signatures of past pathogen exposure could be identified by cataloging public T cell receptors. A later analysis re-analyzed previously published TCR beta repertoires from several hundred donors and added high-resolution HLA genotyping to study TCR occurrence patterns. HLA typing covered class I and class II loci at four-digit resolution. The number of typed donors differed by locus: 629-630 for A, B, C, DRB1 and DQB1; 522 for DQA1; 606 for DPA1; and around 450 for DPB1. To decide whether each TCR beta V gene segment behaved as functional or pseudogenic, an earlier analysis of nearly 600 of the donors relied on high-throughput TCR beta sequencing. Of the roughly 390 genotyped donors, less than 90% were placed in the genetic ancestry cluster associated with self-reported Caucasian donors. Every discovery cohort repertoire had been produced on one sequencing platform. Alongside the repertoire data, information on donor age, sex, ethnicity and CMV serostatus was compiled. Rather than using new phenotypic data, the later analysis identified candidate immune exposures from TCR beta sequences and from how often those sequences occurred across donors. To predict cytomegalovirus infection status, the study combined high-throughput TCR immunosequencing, statistical association of individual TCRs with disease status, and machine learning. Using immunosequencing, the study profiled T cell repertoires from 550 to 750 subjects and related those repertoires to cytomegalovirus serostatus. A later genetic analysis used genome-wide SNP genotypes for about 60% of the 666 donors, treating that subset as a discovery cohort. A separate validation cohort of some 130 different subjects was used in addition to the roughly 670-subject first cohort. Among roughly 400 genotyped donors of the cohort, an average of around 250,000 unique TCR beta nucleotide sequences was sequenced per donor, of which approximately 18% were non-productive. An early release covering roughly 640 HLA-typed donors comprised roughly 300 gigabases of sequencing data and roughly 86 million unique TCR sequences. Overall study results and their limits: Compared with equally common non-associated chains, HLA-associated TCR beta chains in a later analysis were more clonally expanded and had lower generation probabilities. A group of highly shared sequence variants was considered likely to be a technical artifact of the sequencing pipeline. The classifier was reported to diagnose cytomegalovirus status with high specificity and sensitivity in both the original cohort and the validation cohort. According to the authors, the approach could potentially be generalized to other disease states and immunological phenotypes. A further reported finding was that TCR beta sequences accurately predicted the HLA-A and HLA-B alleles for most subjects in the first cohort. In vitro tests confirmed that three of the cytomegalovirus-associated TCR beta chains recognize cytomegalovirus antigens. While some public TCRs were present in many individuals, most TCR sequences turned up only very rarely across donors. A total of around 150 TCR beta chains were listed by the study as associated with cytomegalovirus. Because some donors lacked HLA typing at each locus, the association tests relied only on the typed subset. Roughly uniform sequencing depth across donors was assumed in presence/absence analyses, although this assumption may not hold. When HLA alleles, especially DR and DQ, strongly co-occurred, attributing TCR associations to individual alleles was difficult. According to a later analysis, most CMV-associated TCR beta chains appeared to be HLA-restricted, and the HLA associations seemed to be driven largely by CMV exposure. A later analysis associated approximately 17,000 TCR beta sequences with specific HLA alleles at a false discovery rate of 0.05. In a later genetic analysis, fewer N-insertions in productive TCRs were reported among donors in an Asian-associated ancestry cluster than the roughly 670-donor mean. Some IMGT-functional V segments, including TRBV6-2 and TRBV6-3, could not be distinguished by the 87-base-pair reads and were therefore excluded. A later analysis found that TCR association rates varied across HLA loci, with DRB1 alleles showing the most associated TCRs and HLA-C alleles the fewest. Because counts were too low, about 17 rarely observed V segments, including chromosome 9 orphons, were excluded from the earlier analysis of some 590 of the donors. In a later analysis, several top co-occurrence clusters were reported to appear linked to parvovirus B19, influenza, CMV and Epstein-Barr virus. This cohort had only TCR beta chains sequenced, and the lack of alpha or paired-chain data limited which features could be detected. A later genetic analysis associated a missense DCLRE1C variant with V-gene and J-gene trimming of TCR beta chains, and an independent cohort replicated the association. An earlier analysis of some 590 of the donors showed that most TCR beta V segments appeared in productive rearrangements either about 87% or about 30% of the time, which broadly matched IMGT annotations. For the cohort, immune exposure information was limited to CMV serostatus. Linkage disequilibrium might explain the correlated functional status among segregating V segments, but an unknown experimental factor could not be excluded.

Concerning this clone: Its binding antigen is unknown. One base away there is no much larger clone; base qualities are not given.

The receptor library was made with the immunoSEQ multiplex PCR assay. A mixture of 60 forward primers for TCR Vbeta segments and 13 reverse primers for TCR Jbeta segments was used in the multiplex PCR. The CDR3 region of rearranged TCR beta genes was amplified from genomic DNA with a multiplex PCR assay. Amplified TCR beta libraries were sequenced as 87-base-pair reads on the Illumina HiSeq System. On the study's bioinformatics: A later analysis counted approximately 74 million unique TCR beta chains across the 640 or so repertoires, and around 9.9 million of these chains were shared by at least two donors. Raw reads were error-corrected and collapsed into unique sequences by a nearest-neighbor algorithm in which closely related sequences were merged to remove PCR and sequencing errors. To assign V, D and J gene segments, CDR3 sequences were aligned to IMGT reference sequences. Each retained sequence needed at least a six-nucleotide match to both a V gene segment and a J gene segment. Rearrangements were called productive when the CDR3 lacked stop codons and stayed in frame with V and J; all others were non-productive. Following IMGT convention, CDR3 was defined as the stretch from the second conserved V-encoded cysteine up to the conserved J-encoded phenylalanine. Sequences without an unambiguous match to a single V gene segment were excluded from the earlier analysis of about 630 of the donors. In an earlier analysis of 500 to 750 of the donors, V segments were called functional above 56.7% productive rearrangements and were called segregating when the between-donor standard deviation exceeded 5%. A statistical classification framework was built for diagnosing cytomegalovirus status from the catalog of TCR beta chain sequences. A later analysis assigned V and J genes by comparing TCR nucleotide sequences with IMGT/GENE-DB human TR gene sequences. In a later analysis, CDR3 sequences and most-parsimonious VDJ recombination scenarios were assigned using the TCRdist pipeline. In a later analysis, every TCR beta chain was defined by the combination of its CDR3 amino acid sequence and its V-gene family, and reads without a unique V-gene family were dropped. In a later analysis, 450 to 600 highly shared, low-generation-probability nucleotide sequences were removed to address suspected cross-contamination and a sequencing artifact. A later analysis calculated a clonal expansion index for each public chain from normalized within-repertoire ranks of inferred template counts. In a later analysis, generation probabilities were computed using a VDJ recombination model fitted to out-of-frame rearrangements, and the results were checked against IGoR. In a later analysis, hypergeometric tests were used to score TCR-TCR, TCR-HLA and TCR-CMV co-occurrence, with a repertoire-size bias correction applied to TCR pairs. A later analysis estimated false discovery rates by permuting HLA or CMV assignments 20 times. In a later analysis, co-occurring TCRs were grouped using DBSCAN, with TCRdist sequence similarity added in when clustering inside HLA-allele-positive subsets. Repertoires with fewer than 30,000 or more than 120,000 public chains, plus five repertoires with anomalous nucleotide sharing, were excluded from co-occurrence clustering. Imported from immuneACCESS, the table was reduced by TCRdb to in-frame sequences with V and J called. These copies leave out some clones; in studies compared against another copy, an unresolved V gene accounts for under half, and the cause of the remainder is not known. That table gives V, J and clone size, and the DNA gave D and trimming. The sample contains approximately 180,000 clones, 75% to 85% of them found a single time. Less than 15% of the sample rests with the top ten.

Relative to germline, V is missing 1 base and J is missing 0 bases, with 6 bases of the junction outside any gene match. The germline V gene supplies CDR1 SGHAT and CDR2 FQNNGV. There are 19 amino acids in the CDR3, from cysteine to phenylalanine inclusive. The read is trimmed to its CDR3 DNA, 57 bases read in frame from base 1. The cohort consisted of hundreds of healthy bone marrow donors. All cohort members were sampled while nominally healthy, although unrecorded immune exposures were likely present. The donor was CMV seropositive and belonged to the group of 270 or so seropositive cohort members. A peripheral blood sample was collected from each donor, and TCR beta sequencing was performed on peripheral blood mononuclear cells. The Qiagen DNeasy Blood Extraction Kit was used to extract genomic DNA from the blood cell samples.

This clonotype was obtained from a woman aged 50 to 60 in good health and CMV-seropositive. Sequencing was carried out using PBMCs. The receptor chain draws on TRBV11-2 and TRBJ2-7; 16 bases in the junction line up with TRBD2. The CDR3 is CASSLGAGLAGGSSYEQYF. DNA sequence: TGTGCCAGCAGCTTAGGGGCGGGACTAGCGGGGGGGTCCTCCTACGAGCAGTACTTC. The full variable domain, completed from the reference TRBV11-2 and TRBJ2-7 proteins outside the CDR3, reads EAGVAQSPRYKIIEKRQSVAFWCNPISGHATLYWYQQILGQGPKLLIQFQNNGVVDDSQLPKDRFSAERLKGVDSTLKIQPAKLEDSAVYLCASSLGAGLAGGSSYEQYFGPGTRLTVT.